This T cell receptor (beta chain) appears in the sequencing data of a study of beta chain features in type 1 diabetes. Regarding the study as a whole: Researchers report that Type 1 diabetes patients had moderately but significantly shorter TCRB CDR3s across all four CD4+ subsets. Cells that show high TCR expression could be over-represented by cDNA sequencing.

This CDR3 region has 13 residues. V lost 3 bases, J lost 11 bases, and 17 bases lay in between. Germline values: CDR1 SGDLS, CDR2 YYNGEE. TCRB transcripts that were expressed got sequenced, as all of the isolated RNA had been reverse transcribed. The table came from immunoSEQ multiplex PCR; TCRdb's copy has only in-frame clones and leaves some out. Altogether 500,000 to 650,000 clones are present, 12% being singletons, with the ten largest covering roughly 0.11%. The purity of all sorted populations exceeded 98%. Comment on this clone: Its cognate antigen is unknown.

The V and J genes are TRBV9 and TRBJ1-1; no definite D call. Sequenced material: naive CD4+ T cells from blood. The sequence was obtained from a young man with type 1 diabetes. The chain's CDR3 is CASSATLSERAFF. The DNA of the CDR3 is TGTGCCAGCAGCGCCACCCTCAGCGAACGGGCTTTCTTT.